The present T cell receptor (beta chain) was sequenced within a study of blood T cell repertoires in COVID-19. CDR1 and CDR2 from the germline V gene are MNHNS and SASEGT. The CDR3 is 14 residues long. J lost 7 bases, V lost 3 bases, and 8 bases had no gene match. The assay was immunoSEQ multiplex PCR, and TCRdb's table has in-frame clones only and misses some. The sample carries just over 650,000 clones, 70% to 90% recorded once. The chain uses TRBV6-1 and TRBJ1-1; 7 bases fit TRBD1. The clonotype was recovered from a woman aged 18-29 years with acute or convalescent COVID-19. The sample taken for sequencing was peripheral blood. The CDR3 sequence is CASSDGGDRVEAFF. The DNA of the CDR3 is TGTGCCAGCAGTGACGGGGGTGACAGGGTTGAAGCTTTCTTT.